This note documents a single T cell receptor (beta chain) sequence. CDR3 length: 15 amino acids. V lost 6 bases, J lost 0 bases, and 8 bases stayed unmatched. Germline CDR1 MGHRA, CDR2 YSYEKL. The protocol was immunoSEQ multiplex PCR, while the TCRdb copy is restricted to in-frame clones and leaves out a portion. This table holds roughly 100,000 clones, around 90% found once. This record comes from a study of control samples from healthy donors and cancer patients. Sequencing was done on a sample of blood. The rearrangement joins TRBV4-1 to TRBJ2-7; 7 positions match TRBD2. The clonotype originates from a woman younger than 35 in good health. CDR3 coding DNA: TGCGCCAGCAGGCCTATTGGGAGGGGCTCCTACGAGCAGTACTTC. Translation: CASRPIGRGSYEQYF.